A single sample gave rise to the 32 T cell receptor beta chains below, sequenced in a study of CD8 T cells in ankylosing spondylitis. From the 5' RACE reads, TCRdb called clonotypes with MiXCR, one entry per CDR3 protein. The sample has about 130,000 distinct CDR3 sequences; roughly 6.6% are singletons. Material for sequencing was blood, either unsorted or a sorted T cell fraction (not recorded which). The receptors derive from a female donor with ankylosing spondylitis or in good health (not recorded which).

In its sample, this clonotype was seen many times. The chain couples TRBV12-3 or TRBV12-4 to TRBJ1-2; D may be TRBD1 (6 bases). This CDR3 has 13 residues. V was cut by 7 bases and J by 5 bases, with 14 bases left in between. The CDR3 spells CASTLDRQYGYTF. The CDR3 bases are TGTGCCAGCACTCTAGACAGGCAGTATGGCTACACCTTC.

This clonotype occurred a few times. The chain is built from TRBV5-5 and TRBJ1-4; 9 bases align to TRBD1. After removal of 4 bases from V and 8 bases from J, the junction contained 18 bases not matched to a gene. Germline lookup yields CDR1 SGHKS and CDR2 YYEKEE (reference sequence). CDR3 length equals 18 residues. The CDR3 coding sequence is TGTGCCAGCAGCGGGACCGGGACAGGGCCCGTCGTAGGGGAAAAACTGTTTTTT. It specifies CASSGTGTGPVVGEKLFF.

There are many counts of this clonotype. This CDR3 reads CASSPLAGANEQFF. DNA for the CDR3: TGCGCCAGCAGCCCACTAGCGGGGGCCAATGAGCAGTTCTTC. V is TRBV5-1 and J is TRBJ2-1; 11 nucleotides align to TRBD2. From germline, CDR1 is SGHRS and CDR2 YFSETQ. The CDR3 runs to 14 residues. The J segment lost 6 bases and the V segment lost 4 bases, leaving 3 bases of the junction unmatched.

CDR3 residues: CASSLGGGRPNTGELFF. DNA of the CDR3: TGTGCCAGCAGCTTAGGGGGCGGGAGGCCTAACACCGGGGAGCTGTTTTTT. The V and J genes are TRBV7-2 and TRBJ2-2; 8 nucleotides match TRBD2. V gave up 1 base and J gave up 2 bases; unmatched junction bases: 6. Germline CDR1 is SGHTA and CDR2 is FQGNSA. The CDR3 has 17 residues.

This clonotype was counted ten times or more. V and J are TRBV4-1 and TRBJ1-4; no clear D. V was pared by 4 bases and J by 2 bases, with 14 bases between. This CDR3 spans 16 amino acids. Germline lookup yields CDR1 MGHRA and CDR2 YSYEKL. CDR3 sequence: CASSPGSGRTNEKLFF. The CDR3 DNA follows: TGCGCCAGCAGCCCTGGGAGTGGGAGGACTAATGAAAAACTGTTTTTT.

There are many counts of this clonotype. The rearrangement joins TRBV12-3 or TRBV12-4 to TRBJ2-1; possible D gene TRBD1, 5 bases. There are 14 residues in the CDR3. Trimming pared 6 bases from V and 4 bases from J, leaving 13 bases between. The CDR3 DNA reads TGTGCCAGCAGCCAACAGGCTCAATACAATGAGCAGTTCTTC. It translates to CASSQQAQYNEQFF.

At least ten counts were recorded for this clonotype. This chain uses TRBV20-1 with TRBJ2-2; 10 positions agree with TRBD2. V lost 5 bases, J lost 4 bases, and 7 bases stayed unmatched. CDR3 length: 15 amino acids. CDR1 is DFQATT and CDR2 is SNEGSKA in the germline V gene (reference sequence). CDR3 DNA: TGCAGTGCTTCCACTAGCGGGGCCTTCACCGGGGAGCTGTTTTTT. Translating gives CSASTSGAFTGELFF.

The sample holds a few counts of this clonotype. CDR3 nucleotide sequence: TGTGCCAGCAGCTTAGGAGAATTCGCAACTAATGAAAAACTGTTTTTT. The encoded protein is CASSLGEFATNEKLFF. The chain has TRBV7-9 and TRBJ1-4, with D unresolved. From germline, CDR1 is SEHNR and CDR2 FQNEAQ (reference sequence). V lost 1 base, J lost 0 bases, and 9 bases lay in between. The CDR3 runs to 16 residues.

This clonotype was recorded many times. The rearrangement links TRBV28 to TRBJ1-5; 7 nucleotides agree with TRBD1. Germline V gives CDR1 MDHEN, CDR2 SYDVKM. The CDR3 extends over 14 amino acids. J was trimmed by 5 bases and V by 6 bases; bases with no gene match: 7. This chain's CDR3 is CASRERQGYQPQHF. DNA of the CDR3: TGTGCCAGCAGGGAAAGACAGGGTTATCAGCCCCAGCATTTT.

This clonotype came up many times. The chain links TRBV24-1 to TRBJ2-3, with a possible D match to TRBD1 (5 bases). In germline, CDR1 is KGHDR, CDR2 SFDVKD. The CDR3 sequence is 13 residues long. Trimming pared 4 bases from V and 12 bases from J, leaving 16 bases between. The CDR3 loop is CATSDPDVGLQYF. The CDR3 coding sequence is TGTGCCACCAGTGACCCGGACGTGGGGCTCCAGTATTTT.

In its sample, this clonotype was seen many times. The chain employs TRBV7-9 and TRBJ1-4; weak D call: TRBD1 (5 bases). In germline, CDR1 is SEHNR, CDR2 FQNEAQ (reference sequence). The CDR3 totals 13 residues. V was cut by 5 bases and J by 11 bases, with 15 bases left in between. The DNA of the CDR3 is TGTGCCAGCAGCCCAACGGGGGATGGGAAACTGTTTTTT. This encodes CASSPTGDGKLFF.

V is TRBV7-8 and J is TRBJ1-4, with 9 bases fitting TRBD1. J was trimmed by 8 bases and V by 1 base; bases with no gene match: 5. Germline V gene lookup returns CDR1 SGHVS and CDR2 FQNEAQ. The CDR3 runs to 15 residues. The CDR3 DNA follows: TGTGCCAGCAGCTTAGACCGACAGGGGGGCGAAAAACTGTTTTTT. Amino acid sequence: CASSLDRQGGEKLFF.

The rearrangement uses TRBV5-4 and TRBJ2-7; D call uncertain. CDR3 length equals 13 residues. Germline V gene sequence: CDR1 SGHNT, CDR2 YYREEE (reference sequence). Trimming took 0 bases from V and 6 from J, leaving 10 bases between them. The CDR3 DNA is TGTGCCAGCAGCTTGGTTTTAGGAACCGAGCAGTACTTC. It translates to CASSLVLGTEQYF.

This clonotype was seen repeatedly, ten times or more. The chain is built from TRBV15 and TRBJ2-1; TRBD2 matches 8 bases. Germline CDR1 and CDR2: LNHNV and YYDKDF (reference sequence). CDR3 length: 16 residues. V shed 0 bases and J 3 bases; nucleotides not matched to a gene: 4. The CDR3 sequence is CATSRDGGARYNEQFF. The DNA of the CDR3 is TGTGCCACCAGCAGAGACGGGGGGGCCCGCTACAATGAGCAGTTCTTC. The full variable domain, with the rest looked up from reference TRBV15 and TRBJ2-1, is DAMVIQNPRYQVTQFGKPVTLSCSQTLNHNVMYWYQQKSSQAPKLLFHYYDKDFNNEADTPDNFQSRRPNTSFCFLDIRSPGLGDTAMYLCATSRDGGARYNEQFFGPGTRLTVL.

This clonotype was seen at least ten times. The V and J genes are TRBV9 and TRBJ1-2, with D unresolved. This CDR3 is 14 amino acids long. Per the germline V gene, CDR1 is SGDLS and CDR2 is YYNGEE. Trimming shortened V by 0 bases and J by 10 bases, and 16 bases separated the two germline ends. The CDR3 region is CASSVGAGSEVYTF. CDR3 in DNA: TGTGCCAGCAGCGTAGGGGCAGGCAGTGAGGTCTACACCTTC.

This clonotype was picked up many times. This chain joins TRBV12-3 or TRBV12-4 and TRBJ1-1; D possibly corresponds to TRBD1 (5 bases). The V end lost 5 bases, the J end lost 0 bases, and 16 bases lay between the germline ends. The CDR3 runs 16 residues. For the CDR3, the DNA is TGTGCCAGCAGTCTAACTTTGGGGGGAATGAACACTGAAGCTTTCTTT. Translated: CASSLTLGGMNTEAFF.

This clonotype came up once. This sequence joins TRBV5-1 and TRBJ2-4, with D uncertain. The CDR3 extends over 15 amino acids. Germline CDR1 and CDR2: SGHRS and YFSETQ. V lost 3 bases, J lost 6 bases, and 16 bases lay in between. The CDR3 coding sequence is TGCGCCAGCAGCTCCACGGTGTCCGCCGGAAACATTCAGTACTTC. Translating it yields CASSSTVSAGNIQYF.

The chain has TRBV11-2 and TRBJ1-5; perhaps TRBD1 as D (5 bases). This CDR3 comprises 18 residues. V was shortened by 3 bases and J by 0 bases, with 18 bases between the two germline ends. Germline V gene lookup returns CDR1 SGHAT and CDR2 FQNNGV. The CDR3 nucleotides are TGTGCCAGCAGCTTCTCCGGGACGGACTCTTATAGCAATCAGCCCCAGCATTTT. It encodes CASSFSGTDSYSNQPQHF. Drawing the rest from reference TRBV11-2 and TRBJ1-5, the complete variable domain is EAGVAQSPRYKIIEKRQSVAFWCNPISGHATLYWYQQILGQGPKLLIQFQNNGVVDDSQLPKDRFSAERLKGVDSTLKIQPAKLEDSAVYLCASSFSGTDSYSNQPQHFGDGTRLSIL.

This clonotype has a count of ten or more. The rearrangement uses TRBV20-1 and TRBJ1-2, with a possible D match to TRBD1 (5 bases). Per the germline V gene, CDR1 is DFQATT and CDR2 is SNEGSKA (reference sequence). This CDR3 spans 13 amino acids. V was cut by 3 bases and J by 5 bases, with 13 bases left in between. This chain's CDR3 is CSARPTAGYGYTF. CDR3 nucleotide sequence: TGCAGTGCTAGGCCGACAGCAGGATATGGCTACACCTTC.

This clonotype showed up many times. The CDR3 DNA follows: TGTGCCAGCAGCCGAGGGTTGGGTTTAACGTGGACTGAAGCTTTCTTT. This encodes CASSRGLGLTWTEAFF. The gene calls are TRBV6-2 or TRBV6-3 and TRBJ1-1; D uncertain. Germline V gives CDR1 MNHEY, CDR2 SVGEGT. The V gene lost 6 bases and the J gene lost 5 bases, with 22 bases spanning the gap. This CDR3 region has 16 residues.

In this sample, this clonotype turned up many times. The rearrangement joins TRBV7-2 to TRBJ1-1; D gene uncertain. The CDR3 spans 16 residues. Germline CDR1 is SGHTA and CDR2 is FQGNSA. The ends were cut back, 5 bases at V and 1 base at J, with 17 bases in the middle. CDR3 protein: CASSPMANRANTEAFF. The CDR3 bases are TGTGCCAGCAGCCCCATGGCGAACAGAGCGAACACTGAAGCTTTCTTT.

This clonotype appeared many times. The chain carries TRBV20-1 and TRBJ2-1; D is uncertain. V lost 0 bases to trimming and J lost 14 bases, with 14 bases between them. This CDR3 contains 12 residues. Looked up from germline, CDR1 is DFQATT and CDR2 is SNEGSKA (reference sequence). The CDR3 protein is CSARDAGPLKFF. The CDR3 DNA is TGCAGTGCTAGAGATGCCGGGCCTCTAAAGTTCTTC.

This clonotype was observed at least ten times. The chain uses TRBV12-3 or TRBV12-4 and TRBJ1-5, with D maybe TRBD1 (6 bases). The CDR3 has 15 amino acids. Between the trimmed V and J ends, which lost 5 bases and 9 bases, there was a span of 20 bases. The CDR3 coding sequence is TGTGCCAGCAGTCCCCAAGTGGGGGCTGGCGGGCCCCAGCATTTT. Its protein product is CASSPQVGAGGPQHF.

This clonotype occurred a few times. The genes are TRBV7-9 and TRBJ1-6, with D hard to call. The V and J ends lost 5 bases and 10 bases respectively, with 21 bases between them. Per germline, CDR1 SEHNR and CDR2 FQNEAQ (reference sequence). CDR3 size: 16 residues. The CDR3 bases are TGTGCCAGCAGCCCAAACTGGGATCCGGGTCGATCACCCCTCCACTTT. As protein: CASSPNWDPGRSPLHF. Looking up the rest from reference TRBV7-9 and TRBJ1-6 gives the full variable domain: DTGVSQNPRHKITKRGQNVTFRCDPISEHNRLYWYRQTLGQGPEFLTYFQNEAQLEKSRLLSDRFSAERPKGSFSTLEIQRTEQGDSAMYLCASSPNWDPGRSPLHFGNGTRLTVT.

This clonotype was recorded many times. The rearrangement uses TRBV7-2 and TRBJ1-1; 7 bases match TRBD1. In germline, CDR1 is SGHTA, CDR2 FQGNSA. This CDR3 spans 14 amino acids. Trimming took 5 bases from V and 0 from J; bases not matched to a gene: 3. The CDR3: CASSPRGMNTEAFF. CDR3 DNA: TGTGCCAGCAGCCCCAGGGGGATGAACACTGAAGCTTTCTTT.

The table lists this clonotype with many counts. The CDR3 loop is CSASPLARLGGTQYF. The CDR3 region has the DNA TGCAGTGCTAGCCCACTAGCGCGCCTGGGAGGGACCCAGTACTTC. The gene calls are TRBV20-1 and TRBJ2-5, with 7 bases that match TRBD2. Germline V lookup: CDR1 DFQATT, CDR2 SNEGSKA (reference sequence). The CDR3 is made up of 15 amino acids. Trimming cost V 3 bases and J 7 bases; bases outside gene matches: 14.

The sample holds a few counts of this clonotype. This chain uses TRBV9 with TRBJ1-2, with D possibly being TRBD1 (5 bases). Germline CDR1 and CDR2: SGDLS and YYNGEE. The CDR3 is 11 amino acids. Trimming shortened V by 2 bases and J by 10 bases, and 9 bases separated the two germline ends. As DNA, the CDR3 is TGTGCCAGCAGCGTGCAGGGTCACTACACCTTC. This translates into CASSVQGHYTF.

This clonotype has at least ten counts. The CDR3 region has the DNA TGTGCCAGCAGTGAATATATCCCCTCCGAGCTGTTTTTT. Its protein is CASSEYIPSELFF. This sequence joins TRBV25-1 and TRBJ2-2; D call uncertain. CDR3 length equals 13 residues. From germline, CDR1 is MGHDK and CDR2 SYGVNS. Trimming stripped 0 bases from V and 11 bases from J, with 10 bases between.

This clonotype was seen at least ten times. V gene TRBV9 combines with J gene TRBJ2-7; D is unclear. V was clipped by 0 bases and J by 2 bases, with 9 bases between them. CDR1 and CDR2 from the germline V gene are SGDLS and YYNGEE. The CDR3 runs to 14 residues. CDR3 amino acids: CASSVGGSTYEQYF. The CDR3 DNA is TGTGCCAGCAGCGTAGGGGGATCTACCTACGAGCAGTACTTC.

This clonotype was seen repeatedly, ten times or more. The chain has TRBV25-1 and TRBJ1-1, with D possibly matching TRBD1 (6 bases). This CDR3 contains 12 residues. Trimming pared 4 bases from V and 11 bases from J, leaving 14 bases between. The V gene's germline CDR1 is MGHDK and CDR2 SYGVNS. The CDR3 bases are TGTGCCAGCAGTGGAACAGGGCACGGGGCTTTCTTT. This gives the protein CASSGTGHGAFF.

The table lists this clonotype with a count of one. The CDR3 is CSTTGTAPQEAFF. The CDR3, as DNA: TGCAGTACGACCGGGACGGCGCCACAAGAAGCTTTCTTT. The chain couples TRBV29-1 to TRBJ1-1; the D gene is possibly TRBD1 (5 bases). CDR3 length equals 13 residues. The germline CDR1 and CDR2 sequences are SQVTM and ANQGSEA.

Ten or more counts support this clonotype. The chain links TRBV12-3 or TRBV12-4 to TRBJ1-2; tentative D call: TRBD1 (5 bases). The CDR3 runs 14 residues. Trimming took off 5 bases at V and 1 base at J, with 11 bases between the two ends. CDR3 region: CASSPGTDNYGYTF. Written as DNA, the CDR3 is TGTGCCAGCAGTCCCGGGACGGATAACTATGGCTACACCTTC.